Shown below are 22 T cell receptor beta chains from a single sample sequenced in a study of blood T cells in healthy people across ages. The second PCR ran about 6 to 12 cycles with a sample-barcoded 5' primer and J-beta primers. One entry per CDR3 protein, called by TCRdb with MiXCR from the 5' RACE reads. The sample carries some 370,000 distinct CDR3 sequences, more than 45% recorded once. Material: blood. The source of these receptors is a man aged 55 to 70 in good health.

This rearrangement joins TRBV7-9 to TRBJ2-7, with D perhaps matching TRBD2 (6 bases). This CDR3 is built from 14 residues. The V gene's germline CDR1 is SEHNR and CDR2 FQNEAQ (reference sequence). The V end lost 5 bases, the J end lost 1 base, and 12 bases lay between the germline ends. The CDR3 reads CASSRDSGSYEQYF. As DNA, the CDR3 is TGTGCCAGCAGCCGGGACTCCGGGTCCTACGAGCAGTACTTC.

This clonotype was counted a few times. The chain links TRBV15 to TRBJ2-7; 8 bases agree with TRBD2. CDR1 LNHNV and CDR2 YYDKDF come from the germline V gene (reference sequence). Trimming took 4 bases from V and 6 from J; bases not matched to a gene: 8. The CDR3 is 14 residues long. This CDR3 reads CATSTQRETSEQYF. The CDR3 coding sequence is TGTGCCACCAGCACCCAGCGGGAGACGAGCGAGCAGTACTTC.

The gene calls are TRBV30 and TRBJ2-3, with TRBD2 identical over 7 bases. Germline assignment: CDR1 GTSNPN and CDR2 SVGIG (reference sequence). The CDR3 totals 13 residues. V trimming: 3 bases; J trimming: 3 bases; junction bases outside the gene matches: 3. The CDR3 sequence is CAWRKRETDTQYF. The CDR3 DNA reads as TGTGCCTGGAGAAAGCGGGAAACAGATACGCAGTATTTT.

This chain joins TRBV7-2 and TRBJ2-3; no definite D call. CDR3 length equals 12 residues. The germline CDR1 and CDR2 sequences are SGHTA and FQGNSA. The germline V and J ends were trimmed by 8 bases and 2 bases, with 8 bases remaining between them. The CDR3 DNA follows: TGTGCCAGCGGAGAACCCACAGATACGCAGTATTTT. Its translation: CASGEPTDTQYF.

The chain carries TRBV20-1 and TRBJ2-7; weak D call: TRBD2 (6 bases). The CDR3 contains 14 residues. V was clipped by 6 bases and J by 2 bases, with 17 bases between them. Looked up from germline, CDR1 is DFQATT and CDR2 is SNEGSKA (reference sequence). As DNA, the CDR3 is TGCAGTGCCCCGACCGGGACTCGCACCTACGAGCAGTACTTC. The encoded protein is CSAPTGTRTYEQYF.

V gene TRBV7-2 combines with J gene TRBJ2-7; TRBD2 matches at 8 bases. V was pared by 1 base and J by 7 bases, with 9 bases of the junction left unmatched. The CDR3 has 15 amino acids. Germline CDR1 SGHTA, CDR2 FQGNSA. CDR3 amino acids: CASSLGRMSGGEQYF. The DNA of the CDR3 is TGTGCCAGCAGCTTAGGTCGAATGAGCGGGGGTGAGCAGTACTTC.

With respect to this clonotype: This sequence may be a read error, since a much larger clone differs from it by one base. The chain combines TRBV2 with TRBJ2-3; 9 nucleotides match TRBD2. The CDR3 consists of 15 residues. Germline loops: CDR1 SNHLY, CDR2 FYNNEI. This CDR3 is CASGEIAGVTDTQYF. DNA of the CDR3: TGTGCCAGCGGTGAGATAGCGGGAGTAACAGATACGCAGTATTTT. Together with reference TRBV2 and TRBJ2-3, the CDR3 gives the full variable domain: EPEVTQTPSHQVTQMGQEVILRCVPISNHLYFYWYRQILGQKVEFLVSFYNNEISEKSEIFDDQFSVERPDGSNFTLKIRSTKLEDSAMYFCASGEIAGVTDTQYFGPGTRLTVL.

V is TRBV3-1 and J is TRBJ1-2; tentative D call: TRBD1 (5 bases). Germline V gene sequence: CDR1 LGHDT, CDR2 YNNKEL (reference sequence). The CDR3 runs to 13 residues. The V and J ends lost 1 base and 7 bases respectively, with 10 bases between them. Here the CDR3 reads CASSQGFGGGYTF. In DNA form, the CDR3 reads TGTGCCAGCAGCCAAGGTTTCGGGGGTGGCTACACCTTC.

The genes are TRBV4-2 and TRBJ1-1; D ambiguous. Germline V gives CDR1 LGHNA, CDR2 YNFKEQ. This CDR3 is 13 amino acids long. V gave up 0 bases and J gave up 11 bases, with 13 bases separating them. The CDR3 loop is CASSQDRVPRAFF. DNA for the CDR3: TGTGCCAGCAGCCAAGATCGAGTCCCTCGGGCTTTCTTT.

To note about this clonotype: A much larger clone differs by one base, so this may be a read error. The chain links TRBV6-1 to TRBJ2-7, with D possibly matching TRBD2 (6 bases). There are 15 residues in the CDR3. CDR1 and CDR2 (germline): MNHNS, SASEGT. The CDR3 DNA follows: TGTGTCAGCAGGCCGGAGGAGGGGAGCTCCTACGAGCAGTACTTC. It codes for CVSRPEEGSSYEQYF.

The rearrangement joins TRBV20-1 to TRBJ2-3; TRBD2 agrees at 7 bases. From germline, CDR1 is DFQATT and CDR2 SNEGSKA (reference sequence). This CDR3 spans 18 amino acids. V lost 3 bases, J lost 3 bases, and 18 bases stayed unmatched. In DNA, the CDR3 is TGCAGTGCTAGGCGGCTGGTTGTTGTGGGGAGGGAAACAGATACGCAGTATTTT. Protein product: CSARRLVVVGRETDTQYF.

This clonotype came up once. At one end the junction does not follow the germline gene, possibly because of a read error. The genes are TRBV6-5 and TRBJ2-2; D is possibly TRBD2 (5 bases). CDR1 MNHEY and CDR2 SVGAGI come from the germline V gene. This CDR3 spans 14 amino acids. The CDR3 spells CARKVRRNTGELFF. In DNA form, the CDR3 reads TGTGCCCGCAAAGTTAGGAGGAACACCGGTGAGCTGTTTTTT.

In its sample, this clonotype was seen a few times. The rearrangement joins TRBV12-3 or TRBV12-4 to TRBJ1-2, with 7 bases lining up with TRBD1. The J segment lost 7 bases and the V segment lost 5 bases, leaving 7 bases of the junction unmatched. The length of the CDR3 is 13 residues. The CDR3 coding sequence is TGTGCCAGCAGTAGACAGGGCCCGGGTGGCTACACCTTC. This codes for CASSRQGPGGYTF.

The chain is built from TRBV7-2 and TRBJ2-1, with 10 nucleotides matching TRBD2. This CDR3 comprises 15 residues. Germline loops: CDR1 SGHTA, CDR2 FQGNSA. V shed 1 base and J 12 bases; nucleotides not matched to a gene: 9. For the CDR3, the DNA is TGTGCCAGCAGCTTAGAGGGAATAGCGGGGGGCGGGCAGTTCTTC. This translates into CASSLEGIAGGGQFF.

The chain's CDR3 is CASSLRPDTLTDTQYF. The CDR3 nucleotides read TGTGCCAGCAGCCTCAGACCCGACACCCTCACAGATACGCAGTATTTT. The chain employs TRBV7-3 and TRBJ2-3; D unresolved. V lost 5 bases and J lost 2, with 17 bases in between. The germline V gene encodes CDR1 SGHTA and CDR2 FQGTGA. The CDR3 has 16 amino acids.

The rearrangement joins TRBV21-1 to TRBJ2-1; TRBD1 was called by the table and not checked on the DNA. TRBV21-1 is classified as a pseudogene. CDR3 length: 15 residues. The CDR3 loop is CASRKTGLTGYEQFF. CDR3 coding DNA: TGTGCCAGCAGGAAAACCGGCCTGACAGGTTATGAGCAGTTCTTC.

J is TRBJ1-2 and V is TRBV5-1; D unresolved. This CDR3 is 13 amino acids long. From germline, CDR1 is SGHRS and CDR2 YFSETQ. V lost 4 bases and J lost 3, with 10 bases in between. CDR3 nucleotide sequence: TGCGCCAGCAGCGAAAGGGTTGACTATGGCTACACCTTC. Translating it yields CASSERVDYGYTF.

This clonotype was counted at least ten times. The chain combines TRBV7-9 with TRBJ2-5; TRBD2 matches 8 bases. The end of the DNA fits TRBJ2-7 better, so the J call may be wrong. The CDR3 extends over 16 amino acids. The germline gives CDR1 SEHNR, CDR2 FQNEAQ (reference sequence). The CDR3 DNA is TGTGCCAGCAGCCCATCCCCCGGGAGGGCACAGAACGAGCAGTACTTC. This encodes CASSPSPGRAQNEQYF.

CDR3 bases: TGTGCCAGCAGCCAAGCTTTTTGGGAGACCCAGTTCTTC. Translation: CASSQAFWETQFF. The chain is built from TRBV14 and TRBJ2-1, with D perhaps matching TRBD2 (5 bases). Germline-derived CDR1 and CDR2 are SGHDN and FVKESK. V was clipped by 1 base and J by 13 bases, with 14 bases between them. The CDR3 is made up of 13 amino acids. Full variable domain (rest looked up from reference TRBV14 and TRBJ2-1): EAGVTQFPSHSVIEKGQTVTLRCDPISGHDNLYWYRRVMGKEIKFLLHFVKESKQDESGMPNNRFLAERTGGTYSTLKVQPAELEDSGVYFCASSQAFWETQFFGPGTRLTVL.

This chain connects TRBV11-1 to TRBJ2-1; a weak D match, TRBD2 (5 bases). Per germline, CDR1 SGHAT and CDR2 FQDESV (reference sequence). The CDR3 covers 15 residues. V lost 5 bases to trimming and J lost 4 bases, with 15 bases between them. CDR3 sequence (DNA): TGTGCCAGCAGCGTGCGGGCTAGCCGGTACAATGAGCAGTTCTTC. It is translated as CASSVRASRYNEQFF.

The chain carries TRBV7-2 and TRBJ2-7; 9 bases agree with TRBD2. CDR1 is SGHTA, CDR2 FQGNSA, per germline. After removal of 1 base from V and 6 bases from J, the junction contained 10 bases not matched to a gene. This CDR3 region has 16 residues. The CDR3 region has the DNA TGTGCCAGCAGCTTAGAGAGCGGGAGGAGAGGAAGCGAGCAGTACTTC. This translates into CASSLESGRRGSEQYF.

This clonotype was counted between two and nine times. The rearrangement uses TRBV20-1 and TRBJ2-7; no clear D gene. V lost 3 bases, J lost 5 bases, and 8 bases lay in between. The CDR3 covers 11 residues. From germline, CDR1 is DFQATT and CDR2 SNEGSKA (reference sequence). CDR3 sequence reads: CSASGENEQYF. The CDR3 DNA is TGCAGTGCTAGCGGCGAAAACGAGCAGTACTTC.